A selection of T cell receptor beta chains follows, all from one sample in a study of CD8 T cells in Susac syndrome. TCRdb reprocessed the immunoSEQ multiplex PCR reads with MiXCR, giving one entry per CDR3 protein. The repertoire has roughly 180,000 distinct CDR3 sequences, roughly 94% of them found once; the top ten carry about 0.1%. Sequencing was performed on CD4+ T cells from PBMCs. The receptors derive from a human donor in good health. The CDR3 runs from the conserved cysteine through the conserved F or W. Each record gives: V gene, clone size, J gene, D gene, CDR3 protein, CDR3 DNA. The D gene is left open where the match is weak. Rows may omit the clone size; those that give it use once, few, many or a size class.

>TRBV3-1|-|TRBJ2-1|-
CASSQSGLGNYNEQFF
TGTGCCAGCAGCCAAAGCGGGCTTGGGAATTACAATGAGCAGTTCTTC
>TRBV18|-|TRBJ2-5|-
CASSSRIQETQYF
TGTGCCAGCTCCTCCAGGATCCAAGAGACCCAGTACTTC
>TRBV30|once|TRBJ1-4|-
CAFQTGFVEKLFF
TGTGCCTTTCAAACAGGGTTTGTAGAAAAACTGTTTTTT
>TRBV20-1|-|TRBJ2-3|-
CSAPSDPDTQYF
TGCAGTGCTCCTAGCGATCCAGATACGCAGTATTTT
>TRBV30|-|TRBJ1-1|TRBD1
CAWQRQGGSEAFF
TGTGCCTGGCAACGACAGGGCGGGTCTGAAGCTTTCTTT
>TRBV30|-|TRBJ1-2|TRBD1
CAWSVRGQPHYGYTF
TGTGCCTGGAGTGTAAGGGGGCAGCCACACTATGGCTACACCTTC
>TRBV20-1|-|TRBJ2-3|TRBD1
CSPGQGIIQVDTQYF
TGCAGTCCGGGACAGGGGATCATCCAAGTAGATACGCAGTATTTT
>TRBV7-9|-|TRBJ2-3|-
CASSLAKGADFRDTDTQYF
TGTGCCAGCAGCTTAGCGAAGGGCGCCGACTTCAGGGACACAGATACGCAGTATTTT
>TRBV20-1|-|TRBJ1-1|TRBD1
CSARKLDREVAFF
TGCAGTGCTAGAAAATTGGACAGGGAGGTAGCTTTCTTT
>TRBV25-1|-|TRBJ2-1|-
CASSDEGLSYNEQFF
TGTGCCAGCAGTGACGAGGGGCTGTCCTACAATGAGCAGTTCTTC
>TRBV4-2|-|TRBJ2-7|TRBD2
CASSRTPGLAGTSYEQYF
TGTGCCAGCAGCCGTACTCCGGGACTAGCGGGGACCTCCTACGAGCAGTACTTC
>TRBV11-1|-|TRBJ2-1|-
CASSLGAGIYNEQFF
TGTGCCAGCAGCTTAGGGGCGGGTATCTACAATGAGCAGTTCTTC
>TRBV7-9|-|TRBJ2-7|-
CASSRGSYEQYF
TGTGCCAGCAGCCGTGGTAGTTACGAGCAGTACTTC
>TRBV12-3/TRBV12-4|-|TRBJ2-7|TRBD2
CASSPRDYSYEQYF
TGTGCCAGCAGCCCTAGGGACTACTCCTACGAGCAGTACTTC
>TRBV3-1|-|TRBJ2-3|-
CASSQDWRLSFGTQYF
TGTGCCAGCAGCCAAGACTGGAGACTCTCCTTTGGAACGCAGTATTTT
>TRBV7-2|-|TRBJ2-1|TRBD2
CASSLAGAYNEQFF
TGTGCCAGCAGCTTGGCGGGAGCCTACAATGAGCAGTTCTTC
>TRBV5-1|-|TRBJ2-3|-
CASSPAASRTDTQYF
TGCGCCAGCAGCCCGGCGGCCAGTCGCACAGATACGCAGTATTTT
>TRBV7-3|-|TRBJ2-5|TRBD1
CASSTGQGAKTQYF
TGTGCCAGCAGCACAGGACAGGGGGCGAAGACCCAGTACTTC
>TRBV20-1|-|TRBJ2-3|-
CSATKDSTDTQYF
TGCAGTGCTACCAAGGACAGCACAGATACGCAGTATTTT
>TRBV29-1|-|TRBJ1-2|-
CSVEVSYGYTF
TGCAGCGTTGAAGTGAGCTATGGCTACACCTTC
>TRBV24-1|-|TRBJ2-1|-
CATSDQTPNEQFF
TGTGCCACCAGTGATCAGACACCGAATGAGCAGTTCTTC
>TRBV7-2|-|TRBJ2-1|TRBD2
CASSFGTSAYNEQFF
TGTGCCAGCAGCTTCGGGACTAGCGCTTACAATGAGCAGTTCTTC
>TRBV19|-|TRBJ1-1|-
CASRRETHTEAFF
TGTGCCAGTAGACGCGAGACACACACTGAAGCTTTCTTT
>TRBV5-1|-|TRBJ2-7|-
CASESDNGSYEQYF
TGCGCCAGCGAGAGCGATAATGGCTCCTACGAGCAGTACTTC
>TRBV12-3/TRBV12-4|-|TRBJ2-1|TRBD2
CASSSPGLVYDEQFF
TGTGCCAGCAGTTCACCGGGACTAGTGTACGATGAGCAGTTCTTC
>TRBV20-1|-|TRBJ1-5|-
CSAPEKGYQPQHF
TGCAGTGCTCCCGAGAAGGGTTATCAGCCCCAGCATTTT
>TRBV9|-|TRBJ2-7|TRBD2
CASSVASGGPLEQYF
TGTGCCAGCAGCGTAGCCTCGGGAGGGCCGCTCGAGCAGTACTTC
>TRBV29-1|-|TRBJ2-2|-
CSVEGALSTGELFF
TGCAGCGTTGAAGGGGCCCTATCCACCGGGGAGCTGTTTTTT
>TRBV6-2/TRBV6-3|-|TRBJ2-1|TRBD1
CASSTDRAEQFF
TGTGCCAGCAGCACCGACAGGGCTGAGCAGTTCTTC
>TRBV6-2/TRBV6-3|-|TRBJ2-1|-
CASSQYDEQFF
TGTGCCAGCAGCCAGTATGATGAGCAGTTCTTC
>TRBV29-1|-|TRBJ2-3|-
CSVVVGADTQYF
TGCAGCGTTGTAGTAGGTGCAGATACGCAGTATTTT
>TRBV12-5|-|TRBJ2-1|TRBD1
CASGLGQGVSANEQFF
TGTGCTAGTGGTTTGGGACAGGGGGTTAGCGCGAATGAGCAGTTCTTC
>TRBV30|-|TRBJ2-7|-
CAWSVRHLRGPIYSYEQYF
TGTGCCTGGAGTGTACGTCACCTAAGGGGACCGATTTACTCCTACGAGCAGTACTTC
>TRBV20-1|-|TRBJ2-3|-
CSAGMSGFSTDTQYF
TGCAGTGCCGGAATGAGCGGGTTTAGCACAGATACGCAGTATTTT
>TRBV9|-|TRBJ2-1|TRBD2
CASSPGLAGPNSYNEQFF
TGTGCCAGCAGCCCCGGACTAGCGGGGCCCAACTCCTACAATGAGCAGTTCTTC
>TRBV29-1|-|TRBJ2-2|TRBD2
CSVPGGVRTGELFF
TGCAGCGTACCTGGGGGGGTTAGGACCGGGGAGCTGTTTTTT
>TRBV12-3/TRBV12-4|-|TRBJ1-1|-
CASSFNKRGTEAFF
TGTGCCAGCAGTTTCAACAAGAGAGGCACTGAAGCTTTCTTT
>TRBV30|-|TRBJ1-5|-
CAWSVEGSQPQHF
TGTGCCTGGAGTGTTGAAGGGTCTCAGCCCCAGCATTTT
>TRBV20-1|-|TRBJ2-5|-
CSARSSRRGRETQYF
TGCAGTGCTAGGAGTAGCAGAAGAGGACGAGAGACCCAGTACTTC
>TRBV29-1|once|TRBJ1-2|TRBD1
CSVEYPGQGARGYTF
TGCAGCGTTGAATATCCGGGACAGGGGGCGCGTGGCTACACCTTC
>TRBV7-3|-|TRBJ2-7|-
CASSPSGPGSEQYF
TGTGCCAGCAGCCCCTCCGGACCTGGCAGCGAGCAGTACTTC
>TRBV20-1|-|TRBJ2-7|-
CSAVESSYEQYF
TGCAGTGCGGTCGAGAGCTCCTACGAGCAGTACTTC
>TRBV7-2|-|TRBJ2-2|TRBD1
CASSSRQGRFPGELFF
TGTGCCAGCAGCTCAAGACAGGGTCGTTTCCCCGGGGAGCTGTTTTTT
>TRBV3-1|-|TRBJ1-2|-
CASSQGFMGHYTF
TGTGCCAGCAGCCAAGGATTCATGGGCCACTACACCTTC
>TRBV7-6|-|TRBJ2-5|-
CASSPRIETQYF
TGTGCCAGCAGCCCTCGAATTGAGACCCAGTACTTC
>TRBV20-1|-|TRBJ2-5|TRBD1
CSSDRGGVQETQYF
TGCAGTTCCGACAGGGGAGGTGTCCAAGAGACCCAGTACTTC
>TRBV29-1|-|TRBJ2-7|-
CSVVPSPSYEQYF
TGCAGCGTTGTGCCTAGCCCGTCCTACGAGCAGTACTTC
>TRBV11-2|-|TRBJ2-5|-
CASSLAGMETQYF
TGTGCCAGCAGCTTAGCAGGGATGGAGACCCAGTACTTC
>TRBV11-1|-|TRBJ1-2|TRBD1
CASSLMGQVSGYTF
TGTGCCAGCAGCTTGATGGGACAGGTTTCCGGCTACACCTTC
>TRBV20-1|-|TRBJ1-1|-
CSAGGLIGSEAFF
TGCAGTGCCGGGGGCTTAATTGGGTCTGAAGCTTTCTTT
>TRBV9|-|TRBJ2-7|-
CASSATGRWYEQYF
TGTGCCAGCAGCGCGACAGGGAGGTGGTACGAGCAGTACTTC
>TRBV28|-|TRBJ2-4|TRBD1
CASLKRGTGNIQYF
TGTGCCAGCCTCAAAAGAGGGACAGGGAACATTCAGTACTTC
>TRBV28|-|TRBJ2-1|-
CASSFSSSYNEQFF
TGTGCCAGCAGTTTTTCCAGCTCCTACAATGAGCAGTTCTTC